This TCR beta chain was observed in a study of T-cell memory formation after mild COVID-19 (dated by TCRdb to about 2021). About the full investigation: TCR sequence clusters from the two donors were found to be largely donor specific. Longitudinal TCRalpha and TCRbeta repertoire sequencing tracked T-cell clones expanding and contracting after mild COVID-19 in a couple of donors. Two young, previously healthy adult volunteers, one female and one male, were included in the cohort. General conclusions and limits of the study: The second-wave clones that peaked on day 37 were not confirmed to be SARS-CoV-2 specific. Some responding clones were detected in pre-infection memory, which suggested that pre-existing cross-reactive memory T cells had joined the SARS-CoV-2 response. Only a couple of mild cases were covered in the study, and larger cohorts including severe cases with pre-infection samples were considered necessary. From day 15 to 85, contracting clones showed balanced CD4/CD8 phenotypes, whereas a second wave of clones that expanded from day 15 to 37 leaned towards CD4+. Contracting CD4+ clones turned up mainly in the CM and EM memory subsets, whereas EMRA was where CD8+ clones were enriched.

TCRdb shows the sequencer as Illumina NovaSeq 6000. TCRalpha and TCRbeta cDNA libraries were built by 5'RACE with constant-segment primers, adding sample barcodes and unique molecular identifiers. RNA was extracted from every sample with Trizol reagent. Library amplification was performed in two PCR steps, and a second sample barcode and Illumina TruSeq adapters were introduced in the second step. The libraries were sequenced on an Illumina NovaSeq using 2 x 150 bp paired-end reads. Per the original workflow: The reads were demultiplexed and collapsed into UMI-guided consensus sequences using migec v1.2.7. Using mixcr v2.1.11, UMI consensuses were aligned to TRA and TRB V and J templates and then assembled into clonotypes. A clonotype was counted as expanded or contracted only when both edgeR and NoisET called the clonotype significant, with the noise models trained on biological replicates. For edgeR calls, the cutoffs were a false discovery rate-adjusted p below 0.01 and a log2 fold-change threshold of 1. As an exploratory analysis of dynamics, max-normalized trajectories of the 1000 most abundant clonotypes were examined by PCA with hierarchical clustering. Each responding clone was given a CD4 or CD8 phenotype based on the CD4+ and CD8+ repertoires, which had been sequenced separately. TCRdb handled the public reads itself, with Q25 trimming in fastp and clone calling in MiXCR, and kept productive beta chains. Duplicate CDR3 protein sequences are folded into a single record with the most common DNA and genes. The V and J calls here are based on TCRdb, not the publication. Present in this sample are roughly 300,000 distinct CDR3 sequences, around 15% of which were seen just once. The biggest ten clones account for less than 30% of the sample.

This clonotype was seen a few times. The antigen it recognizes is unknown. Base qualities are missing; no much larger clone stands one base away. The CDR3 covers 16 residues, taking in both the cysteine and the phenylalanine. The retained sequence is limited to the CDR3, 48 bases, with the frame set at the first base. In the germline V gene, CDR1 corresponds to LGHNA and CDR2 to YSLEER. Trimming takes 0 bases from V and 1 base from J, and the germline ends sit 12 bases apart. Ficoll-Paque density gradient centrifugation was the method used to isolate PBMCs. This clonotype was sampled from a man between 18 and 29 years old who had mild COVID-19 (a few samples of this study predate the infection). The sample titles of this study are shuffled in the database, so cell type and time point are left out; the donor was told from shared clones. Sequencing was carried out using PBMCs or a T cell subset sorted from them (not recorded which). This receptor chain uses TRBV4-3 and TRBJ1-2; the D region possibly corresponds to TRBD1 (5 bases align). The base sequence is TGCGCCAGCAGCCAAGATTCCGGGGGACTTAACTATGGCTACACCTTC. Its coded protein is CASSQDSGGLNYGYTF.